The following is a T cell receptor beta chain sequence with its context. Antigen: not known. V was pared by 4 bases and J by 2 bases, with 7 bases of the junction left unmatched. The CDR3 sequence is 17 residues long. The germline V gene encodes CDR1 LGHNA and CDR2 YSLEER. This sample was taken from a study of cytomegalovirus exposure and HLA in healthy donors. Repertoires were generated with immunoSEQ multiplex PCR, while TCRdb's copy carries only in-frame clones and drops some. This sample carries about 120,000 clones, about nine tenths of them seen once, and the ten largest clones take around 2%. Study observations and caveats: In vitro testing confirmed three CMV-associated chains as specific for CMV antigens.

Sequences were obtained from PBMCs. The TCR comes from a man younger than 35 in good health and CMV-seronegative. This chain uses TRBV4-3 with TRBJ1-5; TRBD1 aligns across 11 bases. CDR3 loop: CASSRGTGGIGNQPQHF. The CDR3 region has the DNA TGCGCCAGCAGCCGGGGGACAGGGGGTATCGGCAATCAGCCCCAGCATTTT.